These 18 T cell receptor beta chains originate from one sample sequenced in a study of shared clonotypes between healthy human individuals. Assay: immunoSEQ multiplex PCR; the TCRdb copy retains only in-frame clones and omits some. The table includes approximately 330,000 clones, 70% to 75% detected once. Sequenced sample: memory CD4+ T cells sorted from blood. Subset described: CD45RA-negative fraction. These receptors were collected from a man aged 25-45 years in good health.

This clone was seen more than once but under ten times. The chain uses TRBV10-1 and TRBJ2-3, with TRBD2 matching over 7 bases. Germline CDR1 and CDR2: WNHNN and SYGVQD (reference sequence). With V trimmed by 3 bases and J by 0 bases, 3 bases remained unmatched. The CDR3 has 15 residues. CDR3 residues: CASSDQRDSTDTQYF. The DNA of the CDR3 is TGCGCCAGCAGTGACCAGCGGGACAGCACAGATACGCAGTATTTT.

This chain uses TRBV29-1 with TRBJ2-3; D may be TRBD1 (6 bases). This CDR3 has 16 residues. V was cut by 4 bases and J by 2 bases, with 19 bases left in between. The germline CDR1 and CDR2 sequences are SQVTM and ANQGSEA. The chain's CDR3 is CSVAGQLSTNTDTQYF. The CDR3 DNA follows: TGCAGCGTTGCGGGACAACTTTCGACGAACACAGATACGCAGTATTTT.

The rearrangement uses TRBV27 and TRBJ2-1, with D possibly being TRBD1 or TRBD2 (5 bases each). The CDR3 has 15 amino acids. The germline gives CDR1 MNHEY, CDR2 SMNVEV (reference sequence). Trimming removed 11 bases from V and 6 bases from J, with 23 bases in between. The CDR3 DNA sequence: TGTGCCGTATGCCGTGCCGGGGTAAGGGGCAATGAGCAGTTCTTC. Translating gives CAVCRAGVRGNEQFF.

The genes are TRBV6-5 and TRBJ2-1; D call uncertain. Trimming pared 5 bases from V and 8 bases from J, leaving 13 bases between. This CDR3 spans 13 amino acids. Germline V gene data show CDR1 as MNHEY and CDR2 as SVGAGI. DNA of the CDR3: TGTGCCAGCAGTGGTGTTATCCGGGATGAGCAGTTCTTC. It is translated as CASSGVIRDEQFF.

On this clone itself: This CDR3 is also generated by other DNA sequences in the sample. The V gene is TRBV5-5, the J gene TRBJ2-7, with D maybe TRBD1 (5 bases). The V end lost 4 bases, the J end lost 0 bases, and 17 bases lay between the germline ends. CDR3 length equals 16 residues. Per the germline V gene, CDR1 is SGHKS and CDR2 is YYEKEE (reference sequence). CDR3 amino acids: CASSRVGAGYSYEQYF. The CDR3 DNA reads as TGTGCCAGCAGCCGGGTAGGGGCAGGGTACTCCTACGAGCAGTACTTC.

This clone was detected a few times. The chain links TRBV19 to TRBJ2-5; the D is unclear. The CDR3 sequence is 12 residues long. V was clipped by 0 bases and J by 6 bases, with 5 bases between them. Germline lookup yields CDR1 LNHDA and CDR2 SQIVND (reference sequence). CDR3 DNA sequence: TGTGCCAGTAGTATAGATAAGCAGACCCAGTACTTC. This encodes CASSIDKQTQYF. Variable domain in full (rest from reference TRBV19 and TRBJ2-5): DGGITQSPKYLFRKEGQNVTLSCEQNLNHDAMYWYRQDPGQGLRLIYYSQIVNDFQKGDIAEGYSVSREKKESFPLTVTSAQKNPTAFYLCASSIDKQTQYFGPGTRLLVL.

This chain connects TRBV5-6 to TRBJ2-3; TRBD2 agrees at 13 bases. CDR1 is SGHDT and CDR2 is YYEEEE in the germline V gene. CDR3 length: 15 residues. The V gene end was trimmed by 4 bases and the J gene end by 3 bases; junction bases not matched to a gene: 2. For the CDR3, the DNA is TGTGCCAGCAGCCTGGGACTAGCGGGAACAGATACGCAGTATTTT. It is translated as CASSLGLAGTDTQYF.

J is TRBJ1-1 and V is TRBV28; no clear D. V was clipped by 6 bases and J by 0 bases, with 11 bases between them. Germline CDR1 MDHEN, CDR2 SYDVKM. The CDR3 is made up of 14 amino acids. CDR3 sequence (DNA): TGTGCCAGCAGCCTTTACTCGGTGAACACTGAAGCTTTCTTT. Its protein is CASSLYSVNTEAFF.

The CDR3 sequence: CATSSQTPYGYTF. The CDR3 DNA is TGTGCCACCAGCAGTCAGACACCCTATGGCTACACCTTC. The rearrangement links TRBV15 to TRBJ1-2; unclear D gene. The CDR3 is 13 amino acids. Germline lookup yields CDR1 LNHNV and CDR2 YYDKDF (reference sequence). Trimming stripped 3 bases from V and 4 bases from J, with 9 bases between. The full variable domain, in which reference TRBV15 and TRBJ1-2 provide the parts outside the CDR3, is DAMVIQNPRYQVTQFGKPVTLSCSQTLNHNVMYWYQQKSSQAPKLLFHYYDKDFNNEADTPDNFQSRRPNTSFCFLDIRSPGLGDTAMYLCATSSQTPYGYTFGSGTRLTVV.

This clone showed up many times. The chain is built from TRBV7-3 and TRBJ2-3; tentatively, D is TRBD1 or TRBD2 (5 bases each). CDR3 length: 18 residues. The germline CDR1 and CDR2 sequences are SGHTA and FQGTGA. Trimming left V 0 bases short and J 4 bases short, with 20 bases between. The chain's CDR3 is CASSLTWGIRLVSDTQYF. CDR3 coding DNA: TGTGCCAGCAGCTTAACGTGGGGGATCCGGCTCGTTTCAGATACGCAGTATTTT. The whole variable domain, remainder taken from reference TRBV7-3 and TRBJ2-3, is GAGVSQTPSNKVTEKGKYVELRCDPISGHTALYWYRQSLGQGPEFLIYFQGTGAADDSGLPNDRFFAVRPEGSVSTLKIQRTERGDSAVYLCASSLTWGIRLVSDTQYFGPGTRLTVL.

The chain joins TRBV30 to TRBJ2-7; D unclear. Trimming pared 0 bases from V and 0 bases from J, leaving 12 bases between. The CDR3 length is 15 residues. Germline V gene sequence: CDR1 GTSNPN, CDR2 SVGIG (reference sequence). Written as DNA, the CDR3 is TGTGCCTGGAGTGTAGGCTTTGGTAGCTCCTACGAGCAGTACTTC. Amino acid sequence: CAWSVGFGSSYEQYF.

This clone was recorded only once. J is TRBJ2-3 and V is TRBV9, with 9 positions matching TRBD1. CDR3 length equals 17 residues. V lost 4 bases to trimming and J lost 3 bases; unmatched junction nucleotides: 12. The germline V gene has CDR1 SGDLS and CDR2 YYNGEE. The DNA for the CDR3 is TGTGCCAGCAGCCCAAGGTACACAGGGGGCGAGACAGATACGCAGTATTTT. Protein: CASSPRYTGGETDTQYF.

This clone appeared a few times. The rearrangement joins TRBV10-3 to TRBJ2-1; D tentatively fits TRBD1 or TRBD2 (6 bases each). V shed 4 bases and J shed 6 bases, with 13 bases lying between them. The CDR3 loop spans 14 amino acids. CDR1 ENHRY and CDR2 SYGVKD come from the germline V gene. The CDR3 spells CAISGGGGPNEQFF. The CDR3 bases are TGTGCCATCAGTGGAGGGGGAGGTCCCAATGAGCAGTTCTTC.

This clone appeared a single time. The genes are TRBV6-6 and TRBJ1-2; 9 nucleotides agree with TRBD1. CDR1 and CDR2 from the germline V gene are MNHNY and SVGAGI (reference sequence). CDR3 length: 11 amino acids. V lost 8 bases to trimming and J lost 7 bases; unmatched junction nucleotides: 2. The CDR3 coding sequence is TGTGCCAGCGGGACAGGGTCTGGCTACACCTTC. It is translated as CASGTGSGYTF.

The J gene is TRBJ1-1, the V gene TRBV7-2; D possibly corresponds to TRBD1 (6 bases). Germline loops: CDR1 SGHTA, CDR2 FQGNSA. Trimming cost V 4 bases and J 5 bases, with 11 bases left between them. The CDR3 covers 13 residues. The CDR3 DNA sequence: TGTGCCAGCAGCTCAAACCAGGGGACTGAAGCTTTCTTT. Translating it yields CASSSNQGTEAFF.

Comments on this clone: A read error may explain this, as a much larger clone is one base away. The V gene is TRBV5-6, the J gene TRBJ2-5, with no clear D. The CDR3 covers 13 residues. Germline CDR1 reads SGHDT; CDR2 reads YYEEEE. Trimming took 0 bases from V and 2 from J, leaving 5 bases between them. The CDR3 loop reads CASSLAQQETQYF. CDR3 nucleotide sequence: TGTGCCAGCAGCTTGGCACAGCAAGAGACCCAGTACTTC.

The chain is built from TRBV5-4 and TRBJ2-7; TRBD2 might be the D (7 bases). The CDR3 is 17 residues long. Germline assignment: CDR1 SGHNT and CDR2 YYREEE (reference sequence). Trimming cost V 1 base and J 3 bases, with 20 bases left between them. The CDR3 nucleotides read TGTGCCAGCAGCTTGATGGGAGCGGGACAAGGCGGCTACGAGCAGTACTTC. Residues: CASSLMGAGQGGYEQYF.

The chain combines TRBV7-2 with TRBJ2-3; TRBD1 agrees at 10 bases. The length of the CDR3 is 18 residues. The germline V gene encodes CDR1 SGHTA and CDR2 FQGNSA. V lost 0 bases, J lost 2 bases, and 8 bases stayed unmatched. CDR3 sequence: CASSLATLGTGVTDTQYF. In nucleotides, the CDR3 is TGTGCCAGCAGCTTAGCGACATTGGGGACAGGGGTCACAGATACGCAGTATTTT.